Each of the 30 T cell receptor beta chains below was sequenced from the same sample in a study of cytomegalovirus exposure and HLA in healthy donors (dated by TCRdb to about 2017). Receptor amplification or capture employed the immunoSEQ multiplex PCR assay. For the multiplex PCR, a mixture combining 60 forward primers for TCR Vbeta segments and 13 reverse primers for TCR Jbeta segments was used. Imported from immuneACCESS, the table was reduced by TCRdb to in-frame sequences with V and J called. These copies leave out some clones; in studies compared against another copy, an unresolved V gene accounts for under half, and the cause of the remainder is not known. Recorded for this sample are fewer than 120,000 clones; approximately 82% of them occurred a single time. The ten most abundant clones make up roughly an eighth of the sample. The sequencing sample was made of PBMCs. Source of these receptors: a man aged 25 to 45 in good health and CMV-seropositive.

This rearrangement joins TRBV10-3 to TRBJ2-7, with TRBD2 identical over 10 bases. Trimming took 6 bases from V and 3 from J; bases not matched to a gene: 5. From germline, CDR1 is ENHRY and CDR2 SYGVKD. This CDR3 is built from 14 residues. The CDR3 DNA reads as TGTGCCATCAGGGCTAGCGGGGGCCACTACGAGCAGTACTTC. It translates to CAIRASGGHYEQYF.

The count of this clone is one. The chain recombines TRBV19 with TRBJ2-7, with TRBD1 matching over 8 bases. The length of the CDR3 is 14 residues. Unmatched junction bases numbered 8, after V lost 3 bases and J lost 7 bases. Germline CDR1 LNHDA, CDR2 SQIVND (reference sequence). The DNA of the CDR3 is TGTGCCAGTAGTATTAGGCAGGGGGCGCTTGAGCAGTACTTC. This sequence encodes CASSIRQGALEQYF. Drawing the rest from reference TRBV19 and TRBJ2-7, the complete variable domain is DGGITQSPKYLFRKEGQNVTLSCEQNLNHDAMYWYRQDPGQGLRLIYYSQIVNDFQKGDIAEGYSVSREKKESFPLTVTSAQKNPTAFYLCASSIRQGALEQYFGPGTRLTVT.

This chain links TRBV5-6 with TRBJ1-1, with TRBD1 as a possible D gene (5 bases). Trimming shortened V by 2 bases and J by 5 bases, and 13 bases separated the two germline ends. Germline CDR1 and CDR2: SGHDT and YYEEEE. This CDR3 region has 14 residues. This CDR3 reads CASSFGSRGTEAFF. The CDR3 DNA follows: TGTGCCAGCAGCTTTGGGTCCCGGGGGACTGAAGCTTTCTTT. The full variable domain, its missing parts supplied by reference TRBV5-6 and TRBJ1-1, is DAGVTQSPTHLIKTRGQQVTLRCSPKSGHDTVSWYQQALGQGPQFIFQYYEEEERQRGNFPDRFSGHQFPNYSSELNVNALLLGDSALYLCASSFGSRGTEAFFGQGTRLTVV.

The chain links TRBV7-9 to TRBJ2-7, with 9 bases that match TRBD1. V lost 6 bases to trimming and J lost 4 bases; unmatched junction nucleotides: 10. CDR3 length: 15 residues. CDR1 is SEHNR and CDR2 is FQNEAQ in the germline V gene (reference sequence). CDR3 loop: CASRKTGGNTYEQYF. CDR3 nucleotides: TGTGCCAGCAGGAAAACAGGGGGCAATACTTACGAGCAGTACTTC.

The chain uses TRBV27 and TRBJ2-1, with 15 bases aligning to TRBD2. V dropped 5 bases and J dropped 5; count of bases not matched to a gene: 7. Germline V gene lookup returns CDR1 MNHEY and CDR2 SMNVEV (reference sequence). The CDR3 runs 17 residues. The CDR3 DNA follows: TGTGCCAGCAGTGATGTCGGACTAGCGGGGGGGAACAATGAGCAGTTCTTC. As protein: CASSDVGLAGGNNEQFF.

This clone was seen just once. This rearrangement joins TRBV10-3 to TRBJ2-7; 8 bases align to TRBD2. The CDR3 is 15 amino acids. From germline, CDR1 is ENHRY and CDR2 SYGVKD. Trimming at V came to 7 bases and at J to 3 bases, leaving 11 bases not matched to a gene. The CDR3 DNA follows: TGTGCCATCACCCCGAACGGGGGGGGATACTACGAGCAGTACTTC. Its translation is CAITPNGGGYYEQYF.

With regard to this clone: Since the CDR3 does not end with the conserved phenylalanine or tryptophan, this likely comes from a read error. Because the CDR3's place on the DNA is in doubt, the DNA is left out and the CDR3 is given as listed by TCRdb. This chain uses TRBV30 with TRBJ2-7; TRBD1 is the table's D call and was not checked against the DNA. The length of the CDR3 is 12 amino acids, counting both ends. Germline CDR1 and CDR2: GTSNPN and SVGIG (reference sequence). CDR3 protein: CAWSSQGYRIFL.

The chain combines TRBV4-3 with TRBJ1-5; the D is unclear. Germline-derived CDR1 and CDR2 are LGHNA and YSLEER. Trimming left V 0 bases short and J 0 bases short, with 6 bases between. The CDR3 totals 15 residues. The CDR3 spells CASSQDSYSNQPQHF. Written as DNA, the CDR3 is TGCGCCAGCAGCCAAGATAGCTATAGCAATCAGCCCCAGCATTTT.

The chain uses TRBV7-2 and TRBJ2-1, with TRBD2 identical over 9 bases. This CDR3 has 15 residues. Unmatched junction bases numbered 5, after V lost 4 bases and J lost 4 bases. From germline, CDR1 is SGHTA and CDR2 FQGNSA. The CDR3 is CASSSRLAGYNEQFF. CDR3 DNA sequence: TGTGCCAGCAGCTCCCGGCTAGCGGGATACAATGAGCAGTTCTTC.

The rearrangement links TRBV29-1 to TRBJ2-2, with 9 bases matching TRBD1. The V and J ends lost 6 bases and 6 bases, in that order; junction bases with no gene match: 11. The V gene's germline CDR1 is SQVTM and CDR2 ANQGSEA. The CDR3 length is 15 residues. This chain's CDR3 is CSVGGTGRSAGELFF. The DNA of the CDR3 is TGCAGCGTGGGGGGGACAGGGCGTTCGGCCGGGGAGCTGTTTTTT.

This sequence joins TRBV5-6 and TRBJ1-6; D is ambiguous. Trimming pared 4 bases from V and 0 bases from J, leaving 5 bases between. This CDR3 is built from 14 residues. The germline gives CDR1 SGHDT, CDR2 YYEEEE. The DNA for the CDR3 is TGTGCCAGCAGCAAGAGCTCCTATAATTCACCCCTCCACTTT. Its translation: CASSKSSYNSPLHF.

The chain employs TRBV7-2 and TRBJ2-1; possible D gene TRBD1, 6 bases. The CDR3 extends over 14 amino acids. The V end was cut by 5 bases, the J end by 12 bases, with 20 bases between. CDR1 and CDR2 from the germline V gene are SGHTA and FQGNSA. The CDR3 nucleotides read TGTGCCAGCAGCCCCGACAGGACCCACTTTAGGCAGTTCTTC. It translates to CASSPDRTHFRQFF.

The chain uses TRBV19 and TRBJ1-1, with D maybe TRBD1 (5 bases). CDR3 length: 14 residues. The germline V gene encodes CDR1 LNHDA and CDR2 SQIVND (reference sequence). V was shortened by 4 bases and J by 7 bases, with 16 bases between the two germline ends. The chain's CDR3 is CASSTQLDRREAFF. CDR3 DNA sequence: TGTGCCAGTAGTACCCAACTCGACAGACGTGAAGCTTTCTTT.

This rearrangement joins TRBV19 to TRBJ2-7, with 7 bases matching TRBD1. Germline values: CDR1 LNHDA, CDR2 SQIVND (reference sequence). The CDR3 has 12 amino acids. Losses at the gene ends were 8 bases for V and 5 bases for J; bases not matched to a gene: 6. The CDR3 region has the DNA TGTGCCAGTTCCAGGGGGTCCAACGAGCAGTACTTC. Protein: CASSRGSNEQYF.

About this clone itself: Mismatch with germline at one junction end may stem from a read error. V and J are TRBV29-1 and TRBJ1-2; TRBD1 matches at 7 bases. CDR3 length: 12 amino acids. CDR1 is SQVTM, CDR2 ANQGSEA, per germline. The CDR3 is CSVEDRVDGYTF. The CDR3 DNA reads as TGCAGCGTGGAAGACAGGGTGGATGGCTACACCTTC.

The rearrangement uses TRBV7-2 and TRBJ2-3; 7 nucleotides agree with TRBD1. Germline V lookup: CDR1 SGHTA, CDR2 FQGNSA. J gave up 6 bases and V 4 bases, and 4 bases lay outside the gene matches. The CDR3 covers 13 residues. The CDR3 protein is CASSSGGFDTQYF. CDR3 sequence (DNA): TGTGCCAGCAGCTCAGGGGGTTTCGATACGCAGTATTTT.

The rearrangement joins TRBV2 to TRBJ1-5; 9 bases align to TRBD1. The CDR3 has 16 amino acids. Germline-derived CDR1 and CDR2 are SNHLY and FYNNEI. The junction had 10 bases not matched to a gene; V was cut back by 3 bases and J by 7 bases. The CDR3 here is CASSDLPGQGGQPQHF. The CDR3 coding sequence is TGTGCCAGCAGTGACTTGCCGGGACAGGGAGGCCAGCCCCAGCATTTT.

This clone was recorded once. The genes are TRBV28 and TRBJ1-2, with 8 bases that match TRBD1. J gave up 7 bases and V 6 bases, and 7 bases lay outside the gene matches. CDR1 is MDHEN, CDR2 SYDVKM, per germline. CDR3 length: 13 amino acids. CDR3 loop: CASSTGGWGGYTF. Written as DNA, the CDR3 is TGTGCCAGCAGCACAGGGGGTTGGGGTGGCTACACCTTC.

J is TRBJ1-4 and V is TRBV28; the D gene is possibly TRBD1 (5 bases). V lost 5 bases to trimming and J lost 0 bases, with 10 bases between them. There are 15 residues in the CDR3. Germline CDR1 and CDR2: MDHEN and SYDVKM. CDR3: CASSAGTTTNEKLFF. Here the CDR3 DNA reads TGTGCCAGCAGTGCCGGGACTACAACTAATGAAAAACTGTTTTTT.

This clone has a handful of counts. Here the CDR3 reads CASSERLAGKNIQYF. The CDR3 nucleotides read TGTGCCAGCAGTGAACGGCTAGCGGGAAAAAACATTCAGTACTTC. The gene calls are TRBV6-1 and TRBJ2-4, with 9 bases identical to TRBD2. V lost 2 bases and J lost 4; bases outside the gene matches: 3. The CDR3 is 15 residues long. CDR1 is MNHNS and CDR2 is SASEGT in the germline V gene.

The chain uses TRBV11-2 and TRBJ1-3, with TRBD1 as a possible D gene (6 bases). Germline CDR1 and CDR2: SGHAT and FQNNGV. CDR3 size: 14 residues. V lost 11 bases to trimming and J lost 0 bases, with 14 bases between them. The CDR3 nucleotides read TGTGCCTCGCGCCGGGACAACTCTGGAAACACCATATATTTT. Its translation is CASRRDNSGNTIYF.

V usage is TRBV7-2 and J usage is TRBJ2-7, with D unresolved. The V gene lost 8 bases and the J gene lost 0 bases, with 11 bases spanning the gap. The CDR3 sequence is 13 residues long. Germline CDR1 SGHTA, CDR2 FQGNSA. This chain's CDR3 is CASAESSSYEQYF. In DNA, the CDR3 is TGTGCCAGCGCCGAATCTAGCTCCTACGAGCAGTACTTC.

The chain has TRBV30 and TRBJ1-5; D remains unclear. CDR3 length equals 14 residues. Looked up from germline, CDR1 is GTSNPN and CDR2 is SVGIG (reference sequence). V shed 3 bases and J shed 0 bases, with 9 bases lying between them. The CDR3 coding sequence is TGTGCCTGGAGCGATACAGATAGCAATCAGCCCCAGCATTTT. It translates to CAWSDTDSNQPQHF.

The chain recombines TRBV5-4 with TRBJ1-2; 8 bases match TRBD1. This CDR3 contains 14 residues. In germline, CDR1 is SGHNT, CDR2 YYREEE (reference sequence). J lost 2 bases, V lost 1 base, and 1 base had no gene match. CDR3 coding DNA: TGTGCCAGCAGCTTGCCAGGGGGCAACTATGGCTACACCTTC. As protein: CASSLPGGNYGYTF. The full variable domain, completed using reference TRBV5-4 and TRBJ1-2, is ETGVTQSPTHLIKTRGQQVTLRCSSQSGHNTVSWYQQALGQGPQFIFQYYREEENGRGNFPPRFSGLQFPNYSSELNVNALELDDSALYLCASSLPGGNYGYTFGSGTRLTVV.

This clone turned up a few times. DNA for the CDR3: TGTGCCAGTAGTATCGGGGGTACCACAAGCACAGATACGCAGTATTTT. Protein sequence: CASSIGGTTSTDTQYF. The V gene is TRBV19, the J gene TRBJ2-3; a possible D gene is TRBD2 (6 bases). CDR3 length equals 16 residues. Germline assignment: CDR1 LNHDA and CDR2 SQIVND (reference sequence). V was shortened by 3 bases and J by 0 bases, with 13 bases between the two germline ends.

This clone was found a few times. V is TRBV6-6 and J is TRBJ2-7; D uncertain. This CDR3 is built from 15 residues. Germline CDR1 MNHNY, CDR2 SVGAGI (reference sequence). V was pared by 2 bases and J by 2 bases, with 13 bases between. The CDR3 coding sequence is TGTGCCAGCAGTTACCCTCCCGATTTAGCCTACGAGCAGTACTTC. This codes for CASSYPPDLAYEQYF.

V usage is TRBV10-3 and J usage is TRBJ2-3; D perhaps matches TRBD2 (6 bases). This CDR3 comprises 15 residues. Between the trimmed V and J ends, which lost 6 bases and 9 bases, there was a span of 22 bases. Germline CDR1 is ENHRY and CDR2 is SYGVKD. CDR3 loop: CAISPRRGQGNTQYF. The CDR3 DNA is TGTGCCATCAGCCCTAGGAGGGGCCAGGGAAACACGCAGTATTTT.

V gene TRBV2 combines with J gene TRBJ2-2, with no clear D. The V gene lost 5 bases and the J gene lost 3 bases, with 10 bases spanning the gap. CDR1 SNHLY and CDR2 FYNNEI come from the germline V gene. The CDR3 is 14 residues long. CDR3 coding DNA: TGTGCCAGCAGTCTTAACAGAGACACCGGGGAGCTGTTTTTT. Its translation: CASSLNRDTGELFF. Full variable domain (missing parts from reference TRBV2 and TRBJ2-2): EPEVTQTPSHQVTQMGQEVILRCVPISNHLYFYWYRQILGQKVEFLVSFYNNEISEKSEIFDDQFSVERPDGSNFTLKIRSTKLEDSAMYFCASSLNRDTGELFFGEGSRLTVL.

The chain employs TRBV5-6 and TRBJ1-2; 9 bases line up with TRBD1. V shed 4 bases, J shed 8 bases, and the junction held 6 bases outside the gene matches. Germline lookup yields CDR1 SGHDT and CDR2 YYEEEE. CDR3 length equals 13 residues. Here the CDR3 reads CASSAGQGLGYTF. The CDR3 nucleotides are TGTGCCAGCAGCGCGGGACAGGGTCTGGGCTACACCTTC.

V is TRBV6-5 and J is TRBJ1-1, with D possibly TRBD1 on 6 matching bases. CDR3 length equals 15 residues. V was pared by 7 bases and J by 3 bases, with 18 bases between. Germline-derived CDR1 and CDR2 are MNHEY and SVGAGI. CDR3 sequence reads: CASTLGGQSHTEAFF. In DNA form, the CDR3 reads TGTGCCAGCACTTTAGGGGGACAAAGTCACACTGAAGCTTTCTTT.